The rows below give T cell receptor beta chains drawn from one sample of a study of shared clonotypes between healthy human individuals. Generated by immunoSEQ multiplex PCR, the TCRdb table keeps only in-frame clones and is missing some. The sample shows roughly 700,000 clones, roughly 70% of them seen only once. The sample taken for sequencing was memory CD4+ T cells sorted from blood. These receptors all come from a woman in her 30s in good health. The CDR3 runs from the conserved cysteine through the conserved F or W. Each record gives: CDR3 protein, V gene, J gene, CDR3 length, clone size. Rows give clone size only sometimes, using once, few, many, or a class for an expanded clone.

cdr3_aa: CASLLAGTYNEQFF
v_call: TRBV7-2
j_call: TRBJ2-1
cdr3_length: 14
clone_size: .

cdr3_aa: CASSRAGANVLTF
v_call: TRBV27
j_call: TRBJ2-6
cdr3_length: 13
clone_size: .

cdr3_aa: CATSTVDGGLGYTF
v_call: TRBV15
j_call: TRBJ1-2
cdr3_length: 14
clone_size: .

cdr3_aa: CASSPAGQGVYEQYF
v_call: TRBV18
j_call: TRBJ2-7
cdr3_length: 15
clone_size: .

cdr3_aa: CASSGTGATDTQYF
v_call: TRBV6-1
j_call: TRBJ2-3
cdr3_length: 14
clone_size: .

cdr3_aa: CASSQDGAHQETQYF
v_call: TRBV4-2
j_call: TRBJ2-5
cdr3_length: 15
clone_size: many

cdr3_aa: CASSRGTGDTMNTEAFF
v_call: TRBV5-1
j_call: TRBJ1-1
cdr3_length: 17
clone_size: .

cdr3_aa: CASSLGTLYGYTF
v_call: TRBV2
j_call: TRBJ1-2
cdr3_length: 13
clone_size: few

cdr3_aa: CASSDGTGGNEQFF
v_call: TRBV6-4
j_call: TRBJ2-1
cdr3_length: 14
clone_size: few

cdr3_aa: CASSDLGLFAAETQYF
v_call: TRBV28
j_call: TRBJ2-5
cdr3_length: 16
clone_size: .

cdr3_aa: CASSFGGRYSSEQYF
v_call: TRBV11-2
j_call: TRBJ2-7
cdr3_length: 15
clone_size: .

cdr3_aa: CASSRRVINSPLHF
v_call: TRBV4-1
j_call: TRBJ1-6
cdr3_length: 14
clone_size: many

cdr3_aa: CSVEGPGTDKAYEQYF
v_call: TRBV29-1
j_call: TRBJ2-7
cdr3_length: 16
clone_size: .

cdr3_aa: CANITSGRADTQYF
v_call: TRBV6-7
j_call: TRBJ2-3
cdr3_length: 14
clone_size: .

cdr3_aa: CASSLGRGLGTDTQYF
v_call: TRBV4-1
j_call: TRBJ2-3
cdr3_length: 16
clone_size: few

cdr3_aa: CASSYRVTGELFF
v_call: TRBV6-6
j_call: TRBJ2-2
cdr3_length: 13
clone_size: .

cdr3_aa: CASSLEPSGRAGELFF
v_call: TRBV5-1
j_call: TRBJ2-2
cdr3_length: 16
clone_size: .

cdr3_aa: CASSIVSGLGQPQHF
v_call: TRBV19
j_call: TRBJ1-5
cdr3_length: 15
clone_size: .

cdr3_aa: CASNPLGTGGWDTQYF
v_call: TRBV19
j_call: TRBJ2-3
cdr3_length: 16
clone_size: .

cdr3_aa: CAWSRQGGNQPQHF
v_call: TRBV30
j_call: TRBJ1-5
cdr3_length: 14
clone_size: .

cdr3_aa: CASSDSLLDRDNSPLHF
v_call: TRBV6-4
j_call: TRBJ1-6
cdr3_length: 17
clone_size: .

cdr3_aa: CAWIVFSQPQHF
v_call: TRBV30
j_call: TRBJ1-5
cdr3_length: 12
clone_size: .

cdr3_aa: CASIRDTNTGELFF
v_call: TRBV2
j_call: TRBJ2-2
cdr3_length: 14
clone_size: once

cdr3_aa: CASSFGGSNQPQHF
v_call: TRBV5-4
j_call: TRBJ1-5
cdr3_length: 14
clone_size: .

cdr3_aa: CASSPRDRGIKYEQYF
v_call: TRBV11-2
j_call: TRBJ2-7
cdr3_length: 16
clone_size: .

cdr3_aa: CSVTLAGRTDTQYF
v_call: TRBV29-1
j_call: TRBJ2-3
cdr3_length: 14
clone_size: .

cdr3_aa: CASSQDEAPEINEQFF
v_call: TRBV4-2
j_call: TRBJ2-1
cdr3_length: 16
clone_size: .

cdr3_aa: CASSVSVSSYNEQFF
v_call: TRBV5-1
j_call: TRBJ2-1
cdr3_length: 15
clone_size: .

cdr3_aa: CASSQTFGLAVYNEQFF
v_call: TRBV4-2
j_call: TRBJ2-1
cdr3_length: 17
clone_size: .

cdr3_aa: CASSSLAGGPVGQYF
v_call: TRBV28
j_call: TRBJ2-7
cdr3_length: 15
clone_size: .

cdr3_aa: CASTPGPQTQYF
v_call: TRBV2
j_call: TRBJ2-5
cdr3_length: 12
clone_size: once

cdr3_aa: CASSLPGPDTQYF
v_call: TRBV5-1
j_call: TRBJ2-3
cdr3_length: 13
clone_size: .

cdr3_aa: CASSLGGYEQYF
v_call: TRBV27
j_call: .
cdr3_length: 12
clone_size: .

cdr3_aa: CASSEGGYGYTF
v_call: TRBV28
j_call: TRBJ1-2
cdr3_length: 12
clone_size: .

cdr3_aa: CASSLSFLQQGIQYF
v_call: TRBV28
j_call: TRBJ2-4
cdr3_length: 15
clone_size: .

cdr3_aa: CASSRGTGGDYEQYF
v_call: TRBV18
j_call: TRBJ2-7
cdr3_length: 15
clone_size: .

cdr3_aa: CASSLGNRASNEQYF
v_call: TRBV7-9
j_call: TRBJ2-7
cdr3_length: 15
clone_size: .

cdr3_aa: CASSLAVQGEERKSAFF
v_call: TRBV11-2
j_call: TRBJ1-1
cdr3_length: 17
clone_size: once

cdr3_aa: CASSFGRNYGYTF
v_call: TRBV28
j_call: TRBJ1-2
cdr3_length: 13
clone_size: .

cdr3_aa: CASSVVSTDTQYF
v_call: TRBV9
j_call: TRBJ2-3
cdr3_length: 13
clone_size: few

cdr3_aa: CASEGTNYGYTF
v_call: TRBV28
j_call: TRBJ1-2
cdr3_length: 12
clone_size: .

cdr3_aa: CASSVLGNEQFF
v_call: TRBV9
j_call: TRBJ2-1
cdr3_length: 12
clone_size: once

cdr3_aa: CASRWTEDQPQHF
v_call: TRBV19
j_call: TRBJ1-5
cdr3_length: 13
clone_size: few

cdr3_aa: CASSETGITNEKLFF
v_call: TRBV2
j_call: TRBJ1-4
cdr3_length: 15
clone_size: .

cdr3_aa: CASRRRRESSDTQYF
v_call: TRBV10-1
j_call: TRBJ2-3
cdr3_length: 15
clone_size: once

cdr3_aa: CASSYSGGEQVGELFF
v_call: TRBV6-5
j_call: TRBJ2-2
cdr3_length: 16
clone_size: .

cdr3_aa: CASSLGTSGSTDTQYF
v_call: TRBV5-1
j_call: TRBJ2-3
cdr3_length: 16
clone_size: .

cdr3_aa: CASSPLEGMGVEKLFF
v_call: TRBV7-9
j_call: TRBJ1-4
cdr3_length: 16
clone_size: .

cdr3_aa: CASSLVAGSRPYEQYF
v_call: TRBV11-2
j_call: TRBJ2-7
cdr3_length: 16
clone_size: once

cdr3_aa: CASSQAFGPSGRGNEQFF
v_call: TRBV4-1
j_call: TRBJ2-1
cdr3_length: 18
clone_size: .

cdr3_aa: CARTDSRASGNTIYF
v_call: TRBV5-1
j_call: TRBJ1-3
cdr3_length: 15
clone_size: many

cdr3_aa: CASKALGTGAYGYTF
v_call: TRBV27
j_call: TRBJ1-2
cdr3_length: 15
clone_size: .

cdr3_aa: CASSLGQNNEQFF
v_call: TRBV11-2
j_call: TRBJ2-1
cdr3_length: 13
clone_size: .

cdr3_aa: CASSLAGQGVFSGANVLTF
v_call: TRBV7-9
j_call: TRBJ2-6
cdr3_length: 19
clone_size: .

cdr3_aa: CASSPTGGARTEAFF
v_call: TRBV6-1
j_call: TRBJ1-1
cdr3_length: 15
clone_size: .

cdr3_aa: CASRPGQGEEKLFF
v_call: TRBV19
j_call: TRBJ1-4
cdr3_length: 14
clone_size: .

cdr3_aa: CASSLVSGSYNEQFF
v_call: TRBV7-8
j_call: TRBJ2-1
cdr3_length: 15
clone_size: .

cdr3_aa: CASSPRGAGPKNYEQYF
v_call: TRBV28
j_call: TRBJ2-7
cdr3_length: 17
clone_size: few

cdr3_aa: CSVGGHNYGYTF
v_call: TRBV29-1
j_call: TRBJ1-2
cdr3_length: 12
clone_size: .

cdr3_aa: CASSIGQGAIEQYF
v_call: TRBV19
j_call: TRBJ2-7
cdr3_length: 14
clone_size: .